This T cell receptor beta chain was recovered during a study of regulatory T cells in long-lasting Graves disease. Study-wide results and caveats: Newly diagnosed Graves' patients had higher TCR diversity than persistent ones.

TCR beta libraries were built with iRepertoire HTBI primers and Arm-PCR of CDR3 regions. TCRdb recomputed calls from the multiplex PCR reads with MiXCR, one row per CDR3 protein. This repertoire shows some 500,000 distinct CDR3 sequences, 15% to 20% found once; its top ten account for more than 20%. As for time point: newly diagnosed GD, antithyroid drugs for less than 3 months. With RNA extracted from PBMCs as input, the TCR library was made. This CDR3 is 14 amino acids long. The germline V gene encodes CDR1 SQVTM and CDR2 ANQGSEA. Deletions cut 3 bases from V and 4 bases from J, with 14 bases between. This clonotype appeared many times. Its specificity is unknown. This sample was also put to use in a study of T cells in Graves' hyperthyroidism and ophthalmopathy. That work contributes: Also found in blood were most expanded thyroid clonotypes above 0.001. Using 13 V-J features, a model discriminated ophthalmopathy from stable hyperthyroidism.

The V call is TRBV29-1, the J call TRBJ2-3; tentatively, D is TRBD2 (6 bases). The source was peripheral blood mononuclear cells (PBMCs), collected at new diagnosis, from a patient treated with antithyroid drugs. This TCR was sampled from a middle-aged woman with Graves disease. For the CDR3, the DNA is TGCAGCGTTGAGCGGCTAGCGCGGGCAGATACGCAGTATTTT. This encodes CSVERLARADTQYF.